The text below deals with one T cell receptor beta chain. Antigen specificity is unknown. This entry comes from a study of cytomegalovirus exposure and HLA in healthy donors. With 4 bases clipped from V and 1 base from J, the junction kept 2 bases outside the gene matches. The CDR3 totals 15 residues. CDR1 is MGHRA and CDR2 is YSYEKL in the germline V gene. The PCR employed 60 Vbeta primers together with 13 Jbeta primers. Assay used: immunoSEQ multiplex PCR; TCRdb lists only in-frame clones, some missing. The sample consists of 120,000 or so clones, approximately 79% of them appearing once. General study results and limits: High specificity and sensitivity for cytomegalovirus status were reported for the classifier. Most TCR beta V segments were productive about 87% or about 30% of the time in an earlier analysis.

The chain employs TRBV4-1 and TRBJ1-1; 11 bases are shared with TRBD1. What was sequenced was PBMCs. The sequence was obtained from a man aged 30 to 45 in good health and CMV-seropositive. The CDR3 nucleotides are TGCGCCAGCAGCCCAGGACAGGGGGCGAACACTGAAGCTTTCTTT. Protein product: CASSPGQGANTEAFF.